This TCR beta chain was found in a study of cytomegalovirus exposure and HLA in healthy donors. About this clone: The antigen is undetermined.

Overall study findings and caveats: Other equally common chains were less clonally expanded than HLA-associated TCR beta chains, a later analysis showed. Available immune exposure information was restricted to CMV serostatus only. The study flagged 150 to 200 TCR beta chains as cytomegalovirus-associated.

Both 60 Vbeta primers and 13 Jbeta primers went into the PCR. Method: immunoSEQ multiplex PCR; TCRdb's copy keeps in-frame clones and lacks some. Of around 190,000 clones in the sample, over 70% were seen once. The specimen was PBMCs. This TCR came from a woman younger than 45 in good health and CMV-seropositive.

The CDR3 here is CASSFWTGPEAFF. The CDR3 DNA is TGTGCCAGCAGCTTCTGGACAGGCCCTGAAGCTTTCTTT. The chain recombines TRBV5-6 with TRBJ1-1, with 7 bases that match TRBD1. V dropped 2 bases and J dropped 6; count of bases not matched to a gene: 4. The CDR3 consists of 13 residues. The germline V gene has CDR1 SGHDT and CDR2 YYEEEE.